This T cell receptor (beta chain) was recorded in a study of shared clonotypes between healthy human individuals. Study-wide results and limits: As a rule, naive subsets had a larger estimated richness than memory subsets. Naive CD4 clonotypes overlapped across several donors at about 5.3%.

This clone came up a few times. Its cognate antigen is unknown. All the donors were Caucasian adults who lived in Nashville, Tennessee. Into CD45RA+ naive and CD45RA-negative memory subsets, the CD4+ cells were split. TCRdb keeps only in-frame clones here, not all; method: immunoSEQ multiplex PCR. The sample consists of hundreds of thousands of clones, around 72% of them appearing once. The germline V gene has CDR1 SGHAT and CDR2 FQNNGV. The CDR3 spans 16 residues. V gave up 1 base and J gave up 6 bases; unmatched junction bases: 11. This sequence was found in a woman younger than 45 in good health. The sequencing sample was made of memory CD4+ T cells sorted from blood. Subset indicated: CD45RA-negative fraction. This chain joins TRBV11-2 and TRBJ2-7, with TRBD1 identical over 8 bases. CDR3 sequence: CASSLGPDRVLSEQYF. As DNA, the CDR3 is TGTGCCAGCAGCTTAGGCCCGGACAGGGTTTTGAGCGAGCAGTACTTC.